The TCR beta chain described here comes from a study of T cell responses to AZD1222 COVID-19 vaccine. As for this clone: Antigen specificity is unknown. One end of the junction varies from germline; a read error may be responsible.

Study observations and caveats: Seropositive AZD1222 recipients at baseline numbered only 6 or 7. Most donors were white British, females outnumbered males, and clonal diversity was possibly underestimated. Repertoire collection took place solely once the T cell response had peaked.

This CDR3 comprises 15 residues. Germline assignment: CDR1 SSHAT and CDR2 FNYEAQ (reference sequence). Sequencing used immunoSEQ multiplex PCR; TCRdb keeps in-frame clones, though not all of them. The top ten clones hold around 5.9% of a sample with about 100,000 clones, approximately 86% of them seen once. This clonotype was sampled from an adult in good health. The rearrangement uses TRBV7-7 and TRBJ2-5, with D possibly matching TRBD1 (5 bases). The source material was peripheral blood, sampled on day 0 of AZD1222 vaccination. CDR3 sequence reads: CASSLGVGSQETQYF. The CDR3 DNA follows: TGTGCTAGCAGCTTAGGGGTGGGGTCCCAAGAGACCCAGTACTTC.